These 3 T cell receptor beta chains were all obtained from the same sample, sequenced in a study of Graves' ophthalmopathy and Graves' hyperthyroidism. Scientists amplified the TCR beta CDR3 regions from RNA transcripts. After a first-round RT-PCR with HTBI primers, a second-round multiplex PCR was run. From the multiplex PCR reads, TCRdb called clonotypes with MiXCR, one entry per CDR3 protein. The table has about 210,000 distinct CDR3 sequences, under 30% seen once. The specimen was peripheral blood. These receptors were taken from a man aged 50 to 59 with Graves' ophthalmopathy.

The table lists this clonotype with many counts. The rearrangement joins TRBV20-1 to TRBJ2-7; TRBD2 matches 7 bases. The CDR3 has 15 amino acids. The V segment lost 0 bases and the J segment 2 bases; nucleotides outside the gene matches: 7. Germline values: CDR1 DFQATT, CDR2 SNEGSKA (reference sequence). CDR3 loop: CSARDILAPTYEQYF. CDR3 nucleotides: TGCAGTGCTAGAGATATACTAGCGCCAACCTACGAGCAGTACTTC.

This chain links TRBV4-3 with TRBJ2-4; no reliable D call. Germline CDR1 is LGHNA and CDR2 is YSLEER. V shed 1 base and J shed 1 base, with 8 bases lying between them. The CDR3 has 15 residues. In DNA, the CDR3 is TGCGCCAGCAGCCAAGGGTTTTCTGCCAAAAACATTCAGTACTTC. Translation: CASSQGFSAKNIQYF.

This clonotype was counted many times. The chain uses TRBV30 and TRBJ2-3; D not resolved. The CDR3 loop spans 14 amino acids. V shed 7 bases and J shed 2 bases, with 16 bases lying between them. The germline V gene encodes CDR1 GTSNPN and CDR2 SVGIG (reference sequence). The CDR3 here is CAYRFGLSTDTQYF. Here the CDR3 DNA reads TGTGCCTACCGCTTTGGTTTATCCACAGATACGCAGTATTTT.